This TCR beta chain appears in the sequencing data of a study of cytomegalovirus exposure and HLA in healthy donors. With 60 Vbeta and 13 Jbeta primers, the PCR was carried out. Here immunoSEQ multiplex PCR was the method, and the copy in TCRdb shows in-frame clones only, minus some. Here the sample spans hundreds of thousands of clones, just over 70% being singletons. The CDR3 runs to 12 residues. Germline values: CDR1 GTSNPN, CDR2 SVGIG (reference sequence). V gave up 7 bases and J gave up 9 bases, with 19 bases separating them. Overall study findings and caveats: There were reportedly fewer N-insertions in an Asian-associated ancestry cluster than the roughly 700-donor mean, in a later analysis.

The study sampled nominally healthy donors, though unrecorded immune exposures were likely. About this clone itself: Its antigen is not identified.

This chain links TRBV30 with TRBJ2-7; D is unclear. The sequenced sample was PBMCs. The source of this sequence is a female donor in good health and CMV-seronegative. CDR3 residues: CALTRTQSGQYF. The CDR3 DNA follows: TGTGCCTTGACTCGAACCCAATCCGGGCAGTACTTC.